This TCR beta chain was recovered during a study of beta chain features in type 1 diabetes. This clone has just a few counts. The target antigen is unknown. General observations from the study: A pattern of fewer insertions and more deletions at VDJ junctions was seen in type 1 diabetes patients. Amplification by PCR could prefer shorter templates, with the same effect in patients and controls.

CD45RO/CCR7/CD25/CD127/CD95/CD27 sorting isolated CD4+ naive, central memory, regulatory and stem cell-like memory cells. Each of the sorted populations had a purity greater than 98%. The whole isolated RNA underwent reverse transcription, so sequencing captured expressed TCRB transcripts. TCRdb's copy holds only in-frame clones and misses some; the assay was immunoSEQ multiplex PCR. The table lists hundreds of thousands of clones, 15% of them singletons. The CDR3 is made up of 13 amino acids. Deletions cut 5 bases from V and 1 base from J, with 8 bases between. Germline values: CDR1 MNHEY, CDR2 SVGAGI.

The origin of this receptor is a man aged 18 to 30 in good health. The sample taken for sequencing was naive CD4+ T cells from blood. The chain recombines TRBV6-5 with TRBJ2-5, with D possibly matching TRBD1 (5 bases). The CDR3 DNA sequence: TGTGCCAGCAGTGCGACAGTCCAAGAGACCCAGTACTTC. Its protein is CASSATVQETQYF.